Each of the 27 T cell receptor beta chains below was sequenced from the same sample in a study of T cell repertoires and Cas9 in healthy adults. TCRdb's table, derived via immunoSEQ multiplex PCR, lists solely in-frame clones and lacks some. The data show tens of thousands of clones, with roughly 90% seen just once and about 0.76% held by the top ten. The sequenced material came from CD4+ effector T cells (CD127+, CD25-, CD137-, CD154-) from PBMCs; culture status not recorded. These receptors all come from a human donor in good health.

The chain employs TRBV11-2 and TRBJ1-2; 9 bases line up with TRBD1. The CDR3 is 17 amino acids. The germline CDR1 and CDR2 sequences are SGHAT and FQNNGV. The V gene end was trimmed by 4 bases and the J gene end by 5 bases; junction bases not matched to a gene: 14. The CDR3 protein is CASSSTTGGKEGYGYTF. DNA of the CDR3: TGTGCCAGCAGCTCGACGACAGGGGGGAAAGAAGGATATGGCTACACCTTC.

Written as DNA, the CDR3 is TGTGCCAGCACCAGGATCGGACATGGCTACACCTTC. This encodes CASTRIGHGYTF. The genes are TRBV2 and TRBJ1-2, with D unresolved. Germline assignment: CDR1 SNHLY and CDR2 FYNNEI. V dropped 7 bases and J dropped 6 bases, with 12 bases sitting between them. The CDR3 is 12 amino acids.

The chain carries TRBV14 and TRBJ1-1; no clear D gene. Germline CDR1 SGHDN, CDR2 FVKESK. This CDR3 has 14 amino acids. V shed 2 bases and J shed 6 bases, with 13 bases lying between them. CDR3 protein: CASSQLGIYSEAFF. The CDR3 DNA is TGTGCCAGCAGCCAACTGGGGATCTACTCTGAAGCTTTCTTT.

The J gene is TRBJ2-7, the V gene TRBV21-1; the table's D gene call, TRBD2, was not cross checked with the DNA. TRBV21-1 is annotated as a pseudogene. The CDR3 totals 17 residues. The CDR3 nucleotides read TGTGCCAGCCCAGGCCTAGCGGGGTCGGGACCTCGGGGCGAGCAGTACGTC. Translated: CASPGLAGSGPRGEQYV.

This chain joins TRBV30 and TRBJ1-2, with D hard to call. CDR1 and CDR2 (germline): GTSNPN, SVGIG (reference sequence). The CDR3 is 14 amino acids. The V end was cut by 2 bases, the J end by 0 bases, with 10 bases between. CDR3 region: CAWSRGETNYGYTF. The CDR3 nucleotides are TGTGCCTGGAGTCGGGGAGAAACTAACTATGGCTACACCTTC.

CDR3 sequence: CASSEEYRDKDTF. For the CDR3, the DNA is TGTGCCAGCAGTGAAGAATACCGGGACAAGGACACCTTC. The V gene is TRBV6-5, the J gene TRBJ1-2; tentative D call: TRBD1 (6 bases). Deletions cut 5 bases from V and 12 bases from J, with 19 bases between. This CDR3 has 13 residues. In germline, CDR1 is MNHEY, CDR2 SVGAGI.

The V and J genes are TRBV30 and TRBJ2-3, with 9 bases aligning to TRBD1. Per the germline V gene, CDR1 is GTSNPN and CDR2 is SVGIG (reference sequence). The CDR3 sequence is 15 residues long. Trimming cost V 1 base and J 4 bases; bases outside gene matches: 6. Written as DNA, the CDR3 is TGTGCCTGGAGTGCCGGGACAGGGCGTTCAGATACGCAGTATTTT. Amino acids: CAWSAGTGRSDTQYF.

V gene TRBV7-9 combines with J gene TRBJ1-5; 10 nucleotides align to TRBD1. The CDR3 spans 18 residues. The germline V gene encodes CDR1 SEHNR and CDR2 FQNEAQ (reference sequence). Trimming at V came to 5 bases and at J to 5 bases, leaving 15 bases not matched to a gene. CDR3 sequence: CASSPFGTGAARDQPQHF. The DNA of the CDR3 is TGTGCCAGCAGCCCTTTTGGGACAGGGGCCGCCCGGGATCAGCCCCAGCATTTT.

The chain links TRBV18 to TRBJ2-1; 7 nucleotides line up with TRBD1. The CDR3 sequence is 14 residues long. The V segment lost 5 bases and the J segment 4 bases; nucleotides outside the gene matches: 5. CDR1 is KGHSH, CDR2 LQKENI, per germline. The CDR3 sequence is CASSTATGYNEQFF. The DNA of the CDR3 is TGTGCCAGCTCAACGGCGACAGGGTACAATGAGCAGTTCTTC.

V usage is TRBV2 and J usage is TRBJ1-2; the D gene is possibly TRBD1 (5 bases). The CDR3 totals 13 residues. V lost 6 bases and J lost 4, with 12 bases in between. CDR1 and CDR2 (germline): SNHLY, FYNNEI. CDR3 protein: CASRGDDIYGYTF. The CDR3 nucleotides read TGTGCCAGCAGAGGGGATGACATCTATGGCTACACCTTC.

The chain links TRBV5-1 to TRBJ2-1; 11 nucleotides line up with TRBD2. The CDR3 is 14 amino acids. Trimming cost V 4 bases and J 8 bases; bases outside gene matches: 5. Germline loops: CDR1 SGHRS, CDR2 YFSETQ. This CDR3 reads CASSTSGGGDEQFF. The CDR3 nucleotides read TGCGCCAGCAGCACTAGCGGGGGTGGCGATGAGCAGTTCTTC.

The chain couples TRBV5-6 to TRBJ2-3; a possible D gene is TRBD1 (6 bases). V lost 2 bases to trimming and J lost 2 bases, with 21 bases between them. The germline CDR1 and CDR2 sequences are SGHDT and YYEEEE. The CDR3 covers 18 residues. In DNA, the CDR3 is TGTGCCAGCAGCTTAGCAAAAGTCGGGACATCCCCCACAGATACGCAGTATTTT. Residues: CASSLAKVGTSPTDTQYF.

CDR3 residues: CASSLFEPLGQVLGTEAFF. The CDR3 DNA reads TGTGCCAGCAGTTTATTTGAGCCCCTAGGGCAGGTCCTCGGCACTGAAGCTTTCTTT. The J gene is TRBJ1-1, the V gene TRBV27; D not resolved. The CDR3 extends over 19 amino acids. CDR1 and CDR2 (germline): MNHEY, SMNVEV (reference sequence). V lost 1 base, J lost 4 bases, and 25 bases lay in between.

The genes are TRBV25-1 and TRBJ1-1; D uncertain. The CDR3 runs to 15 residues. Germline CDR1 reads MGHDK; CDR2 reads SYGVNS. V shed 6 bases and J shed 3 bases, with 17 bases lying between them. CDR3 nucleotides: TGTGCCAGCAGGGAGAATTGGGGTTTGGACACTGAAGCTTTCTTT. Translation: CASRENWGLDTEAFF.

This clone was recorded once. The gene calls are TRBV19 and TRBJ2-1; D may be TRBD2 (6 bases). Germline CDR1 reads LNHDA; CDR2 reads SQIVND (reference sequence). V was shortened by 5 bases and J by 5 bases, with 16 bases between the two germline ends. This CDR3 spans 15 amino acids. This chain's CDR3 is CASSAGTLSHNEQFF. The CDR3 DNA sequence: TGTGCCAGTAGTGCCGGGACTCTCAGTCACAATGAGCAGTTCTTC.

The gene calls are TRBV7-2 and TRBJ2-1, with TRBD2 as a possible D gene (5 bases). CDR1 is SGHTA, CDR2 FQGNSA, per germline. CDR3 size: 15 residues. V gave up 1 base and J gave up 2 bases, with 9 bases separating them. The CDR3, as DNA: TGTGCCAGCAGCTTAGGGCGGGTTGCCTACAATGAGCAGTTCTTC. Its protein product is CASSLGRVAYNEQFF. Filled out from reference TRBV7-2 and TRBJ2-1, the complete variable domain reads GAGVSQSPSNKVTEKGKDVELRCDPISGHTALYWYRQSLGQGLEFLIYFQGNSAPDKSGLPSDRFSAERTGGSVSTLTIQRTQQEDSAVYLCASSLGRVAYNEQFFGPGTRLTVL.

This chain joins TRBV2 and TRBJ2-1, with 8 positions matching TRBD2. Germline V gives CDR1 SNHLY, CDR2 FYNNEI. The CDR3 spans 14 residues. The V and J ends lost 6 bases and 4 bases, in that order; junction bases with no gene match: 5. This chain's CDR3 is CASRLTSEYNEQFF. The CDR3 DNA follows: TGTGCCAGCAGGTTGACTAGCGAGTACAATGAGCAGTTCTTC.

The chain carries TRBV28 and TRBJ2-1; the D call may be TRBD1 or TRBD2 (6 bases each). Germline V gene sequence: CDR1 MDHEN, CDR2 SYDVKM. Trimming took 4 bases from V and 6 from J, leaving 22 bases between them. The CDR3 loop spans 17 amino acids. The CDR3 DNA reads TGTGCCAGCAGTTCCAGAGGGGGGATTGTACTAGGCAATGAGCAGTTCTTC. It is translated as CASSSRGGIVLGNEQFF.

Remarks on this clone: The final CDR3 position lacks the conserved phenylalanine or tryptophan, pointing to a likely read error. The chain combines TRBV19 with TRBJ2-2; D is uncertain. Trimming left V 2 bases short and J 7 bases short, with 2 bases between. This CDR3 region has 11 residues. Looked up from germline, CDR1 is LNHDA and CDR2 is SQIVND (reference sequence). Here the CDR3 reads CASSIRGELFS. The CDR3 nucleotides read TGTGCCAGTAGTATACGCGGGGAGCTGTTTTCT.

The chain joins TRBV9 to TRBJ1-4; 8 bases line up with TRBD1. Germline V gene data show CDR1 as SGDLS and CDR2 as YYNGEE. CDR3 length: 15 amino acids. The V segment lost 3 bases and the J segment 4 bases; nucleotides outside the gene matches: 5. The CDR3 DNA follows: TGTGCCAGCAGCGCAAGGACAGGGAGTAATGAAAAACTGTTTTTT. This sequence encodes CASSARTGSNEKLFF.

The chain is built from TRBV11-3 and TRBJ2-5; 7 bases align to TRBD2. There are 12 residues in the CDR3. Trimming took 8 bases from V and 7 from J; bases not matched to a gene: 7. Germline assignment: CDR1 SGHNT and CDR2 YENEEA. CDR3 in amino acids: CASGREEGTQYF. In DNA form, the CDR3 reads TGTGCCAGCGGGAGGGAGGAGGGGACCCAGTACTTC.

The gene calls are TRBV7-6 and TRBJ1-6; the D gene is possibly TRBD1 (5 bases). Germline V CDR1 and CDR2: SGHVS, FNYEAQ. Trimming took 5 bases from V and 9 from J, leaving 17 bases between them. The CDR3 covers 15 residues. DNA of the CDR3: TGTGCCAGCAGCCCAGGGACCTCACCCGGTTCACCCCTCCACTTT. Translation: CASSPGTSPGSPLHF. Filled out from reference TRBV7-6 and TRBJ1-6, the complete variable domain reads GAGVSQSPRYKVTKRGQDVALRCDPISGHVSLYWYRQALGQGPEFLTYFNYEAQQDKSGLPNDRFSAERPEGSISTLTIQRTEQRDSAMYRCASSPGTSPGSPLHFGNGTRLTVT.

V and J are TRBV2 and TRBJ2-3, with 12 bases that match TRBD2. Trimming at V came to 6 bases and at J to 1 base, leaving 2 bases not matched to a gene. Germline assignment: CDR1 SNHLY and CDR2 FYNNEI. The CDR3 runs 15 residues. This CDR3 is CASSLAGGGTDTQYF. The CDR3, as DNA: TGTGCCAGCAGCCTAGCGGGAGGGGGCACAGATACGCAGTATTTT.

V gene TRBV27 combines with J gene TRBJ1-6; 8 nucleotides line up with TRBD1. Trimming took 3 bases from V and 10 from J; bases not matched to a gene: 5. This CDR3 spans 14 amino acids. Germline loops: CDR1 MNHEY, CDR2 SMNVEV (reference sequence). The CDR3, as DNA: TGTGCCAGCAGTTTCGGACAGGGAAACTCACCCCTCCACTTT. This codes for CASSFGQGNSPLHF.

This rearrangement joins TRBV5-6 to TRBJ2-3; 7 positions agree with TRBD1. This CDR3 comprises 15 residues. With 0 bases clipped from V and 1 base from J, the junction kept 2 bases outside the gene matches. CDR1 and CDR2 from the germline V gene are SGHDT and YYEEEE. For the CDR3, the DNA is TGTGCCAGCAGCTTGGACAGGGGAGGCACAGATACGCAGTATTTT. It is translated as CASSLDRGGTDTQYF.

This clone was found once. This rearrangement joins TRBV7-2 to TRBJ2-2; 7 bases line up with TRBD2. Germline CDR1 SGHTA, CDR2 FQGNSA. The V and J ends lost 3 bases and 6 bases, in that order; junction bases with no gene match: 10. The CDR3 spans 16 residues. The CDR3 bases are TGTGCCAGCAGCTTCCTGGCGGGAGTTCCCTCCGGGGAGCTGTTTTTT. It encodes CASSFLAGVPSGELFF. The whole variable domain, filled in from reference TRBV7-2 and TRBJ2-2, reads GAGVSQSPSNKVTEKGKDVELRCDPISGHTALYWYRQSLGQGLEFLIYFQGNSAPDKSGLPSDRFSAERTGGSVSTLTIQRTQQEDSAVYLCASSFLAGVPSGELFFGEGSRLTVL.

The chain carries TRBV19 and TRBJ1-1; D is uncertain. The germline V gene has CDR1 LNHDA and CDR2 SQIVND (reference sequence). With 7 bases removed from V and 6 bases from J, the gap between germline ends came to 15 bases. CDR3 length: 13 amino acids. CDR3 bases: TGTGCCAGTACTGTTAGCGTGAGTGCTGAAGCTTTCTTT. Translation gives CASTVSVSAEAFF.